This passage covers 10 T cell receptor beta chains from one sample sequenced in a study of CD8 T cells in Susac syndrome. An input of roughly 0.45 to 1 ug of RNA was subjected to reverse transcription using random hexamers. TCRdb processed the immunoSEQ multiplex PCR reads anew with MiXCR; each CDR3 protein has one entry. Of around 160,000 distinct CDR3 sequences in the sample, approximately 93% are singletons; the top ten hold about 0.089%. Sequenced: CD4+ T cells from PBMCs. The receptors stem from a human donor with multiple sclerosis.

This rearrangement joins TRBV2 to TRBJ1-4; D is ambiguous. From germline, CDR1 is SNHLY and CDR2 FYNNEI. The germline V and J ends were trimmed by 3 bases and 0 bases, with 5 bases remaining between them. CDR3 length: 14 residues. The CDR3 coding sequence is TGTGCCAGCAGTGATTCTTCAACTAATGAAAAACTGTTTTTT. This translates into CASSDSSTNEKLFF.

This chain links TRBV10-3 with TRBJ2-7, with TRBD2 identical over 7 bases. With 6 bases clipped from V and 2 bases from J, the junction kept 22 bases outside the gene matches. Germline CDR1 ENHRY, CDR2 SYGVKD. This CDR3 is built from 19 residues. This CDR3 is CAISASPGGLLTRTYEQYF. As DNA, the CDR3 is TGTGCCATCAGCGCCTCCCCGGGGGGACTACTCACTCGAACCTACGAGCAGTACTTC.

The chain couples TRBV4-2 to TRBJ2-4; tentative D call: TRBD1 (5 bases). The CDR3 covers 17 residues. The V and J ends lost 0 bases and 1 base respectively, with 13 bases between them. From germline, CDR1 is LGHNA and CDR2 YNFKEQ. The DNA of the CDR3 is TGTGCCAGCAGCCAAGATCAGGGTTATGTGGCCAAAAACATTCAGTACTTC. Translating gives CASSQDQGYVAKNIQYF.

The rearrangement uses TRBV4-1 and TRBJ1-5, with a weak D call TRBD1 (6 bases). Deletions cut 3 bases from V and 7 bases from J, with 10 bases between. The CDR3 is made up of 13 amino acids. CDR1 is MGHRA and CDR2 is YSYEKL in the germline V gene. CDR3 in amino acids: CASSQDSIQPQHF. The CDR3 DNA sequence: TGCGCCAGCAGCCAGGACAGTATCCAGCCCCAGCATTTT.

CDR3 nucleotides: TGTGCCTGGAGTGGGGGGGGCTCTGGAAACACCATATATTTT. This codes for CAWSGGGSGNTIYF. The gene calls are TRBV30 and TRBJ1-3; possible D gene TRBD1, 5 bases. CDR3 length: 14 residues. Germline lookup yields CDR1 GTSNPN and CDR2 SVGIG (reference sequence). V lost 1 base and J lost 0, with 7 bases in between.

V is TRBV12-5 and J is TRBJ1-1, with 7 bases that match TRBD1. The germline gives CDR1 LGHNT, CDR2 FRNRAP. Trimming took 6 bases from V and 4 from J; bases not matched to a gene: 5. This CDR3 contains 13 residues. CDR3 bases: TGTGCTAGTGGCTACAGGGGAGGCACTGAAGCTTTCTTT. Translating it yields CASGYRGGTEAFF.

The rearrangement joins TRBV12-3 or TRBV12-4 to TRBJ2-1; D gene ambiguous. The CDR3 covers 13 residues. V lost 2 bases and J 8 bases, leaving 10 bases between the germline ends. The CDR3 sequence is CASSLLGWDEQFF. CDR3 nucleotide sequence: TGTGCCAGCAGTTTATTAGGTTGGGATGAGCAGTTCTTC.

This clonotype appeared once. The V and J genes are TRBV20-1 and TRBJ1-2; tentatively, D is TRBD1 (6 bases). The germline CDR1 and CDR2 sequences are DFQATT and SNEGSKA (reference sequence). The CDR3 extends over 13 amino acids. The V gene lost 3 bases and the J gene lost 4 bases, with 12 bases spanning the gap. CDR3 amino acids: CSASRGGGYGYTF. CDR3 nucleotides: TGCAGTGCTAGCAGGGGTGGGGGCTATGGCTACACCTTC.

V and J are TRBV19 and TRBJ2-7; D may correspond to TRBD1 or TRBD2 (5 bases each). The CDR3 length is 18 residues. V dropped 3 bases and J dropped 0 bases, with 21 bases sitting between them. Germline CDR1 and CDR2: LNHDA and SQIVND (reference sequence). CDR3 bases: TGTGCCAGTAGTATGCCCTCCCGTCGGGGCGGTGACTCCTACGAGCAGTACTTC. It yields the protein CASSMPSRRGGDSYEQYF.

The chain uses TRBV2 and TRBJ1-5, with D possibly matching TRBD1 (5 bases). The CDR3 totals 12 residues. Trimming removed 5 bases from V and 5 bases from J, with 7 bases in between. Germline assignment: CDR1 SNHLY and CDR2 FYNNEI. CDR3 amino acids: CASSPQDQPQHF. CDR3 bases: TGTGCCAGCAGTCCACAGGATCAGCCCCAGCATTTT.